This TCR beta chain was recovered during a study of human T cells and chemical hapten exposure. CDR3 length: 17 amino acids. The germline V gene has CDR1 MDHEN and CDR2 SYDVKM. Losses at the gene ends were 5 bases for V and 0 bases for J; bases not matched to a gene: 11. TCRdb itself ran the RACE reads through MiXCR, one entry per CDR3 protein. The sample lists approximately 180,000 distinct CDR3 sequences; nearly 30% were seen once. Specified time point: pre-sensitization, week 0. This sample's treatment: therapeutic diphenylcyclopropenone sensitization with weekly scalp DPC. The count of this clonotype is one.

Specimen: whole blood, collected in connection with sensitization to the hapten diphenylcyclopropenone (DPC). The clonotype originates from a woman aged 30 to 39 with alopecia areata. Some clones in this sample may be carry-over from other donors' samples. The chain is built from TRBV28 and TRBJ1-2, with TRBD1 identical over 8 bases. Written as DNA, the CDR3 is TGTGCCAGCAGTCGCTACGACAGGGGTCTAGCTAACTATGGCTACACCTTC. The encoded protein is CASSRYDRGLANYGYTF.